The 9 T cell receptor beta chains reported below all come from one sample, sequenced in a study of CD8 T cell repertoires and HIV-1 epitope variants. Generated by immunoSEQ multiplex PCR, the TCRdb table keeps only in-frame clones and is missing some. The table has 7,300 or so clones, roughly 61% seen once. The antigens for these receptors are not known. The material sequenced was cultured CD8+ T cells derived from PBMCs. The receptors here all came from a male donor with HIV.

The chain carries TRBV28 and TRBJ2-7; D may correspond to TRBD1 or TRBD2 (5 bases each). Germline CDR1 is MDHEN and CDR2 is SYDVKM. V lost 6 bases and J 3 bases, leaving 18 bases between the germline ends. The CDR3 length is 15 residues. The CDR3 spells CASSFMGDPGYEQYF. The CDR3, as DNA: TGTGCCAGCAGCTTCATGGGGGACCCCGGCTACGAGCAGTACTTC.

The chain is built from TRBV20-1 and TRBJ1-2; D is unresolved. Germline V CDR1 and CDR2: DFQATT, SNEGSKA (reference sequence). Trimming removed 0 bases at V and 12 bases at J, with 11 bases between. CDR3 length: 11 residues. As DNA, the CDR3 is TGCAGTGCTAGAGACCCAATTGTGGACACCTTC. Translated: CSARDPIVDTF.

This clone is deemed medium-sized. The CDR3 region is CASSPKRASTEAFF. The CDR3 DNA reads as TGTGCCAGCAGCCCCAAGAGGGCTTCCACTGAAGCTTTCTTT. The chain is built from TRBV13 and TRBJ1-1; no reliable D call. The V gene's germline CDR1 is PRHDT and CDR2 FYEKMQ (reference sequence). The CDR3 consists of 14 residues. The germline V and J ends were trimmed by 5 bases and 4 bases, with 14 bases remaining between them. Combining the CDR3 with reference TRBV13 and TRBJ1-1 gives the whole variable domain AAGVIQSPRHLIKEKRETATLKCYPIPRHDTVYWYQQGPGQDPQFLISFYEKMQSDKGSIPDRFSAQQFSDYHSELNMSSLELGDSALYFCASSPKRASTEAFFGQGTRLTVV.

V gene TRBV6-6 combines with J gene TRBJ1-5, with D maybe TRBD1 (6 bases). The CDR3 sequence is 16 residues long. Germline assignment: CDR1 MNHNY and CDR2 SVGAGI (reference sequence). The V gene lost 3 bases and the J gene lost 1 base, with 13 bases spanning the gap. The CDR3 protein is CASSYYRGGSNQPQHF. For the CDR3, the DNA is TGTGCCAGCAGTTATTATAGGGGGGGAAGCAATCAGCCCCAGCATTTT.

The gene calls are TRBV13 and TRBJ2-7; D unresolved. There are 14 residues in the CDR3. Looked up from germline, CDR1 is PRHDT and CDR2 is FYEKMQ (reference sequence). Trimming pared 0 bases from V and 2 bases from J, leaving 8 bases between. DNA for the CDR3: TGTGCCAGCAGCTTAGGCCAGGCACCCTACGAGCAGTACTTC. This translates into CASSLGQAPYEQYF.

The rearrangement links TRBV27 to TRBJ2-7; possible D gene TRBD2, 5 bases. The CDR3 runs to 14 residues. V was pared by 5 bases and J by 3 bases, with 14 bases between. Germline CDR1 MNHEY, CDR2 SMNVEV (reference sequence). The CDR3 region is CASSGGGVIYEQYF. The CDR3 DNA is TGTGCCAGCAGTGGAGGTGGGGTAATCTACGAGCAGTACTTC.

The rearrangement joins TRBV21-1 to TRBJ2-7; the table names TRBD2, a call not compared with the DNA. TRBV21-1 is termed a pseudogene. The CDR3 sequence is 17 residues long. CDR3 sequence (DNA): TGTGCCAGCAGCCCCCGGAGTTCTAGCGGGGATTCCTACGAGCAGTACTTC. It encodes CASSPRSSSGDSYEQYF.

The chain employs TRBV5-1 and TRBJ2-7, with 8 nucleotides matching TRBD1. The CDR3 is 15 amino acids. Germline CDR1 and CDR2: SGHRS and YFSETQ. After removal of 1 base from V and 5 bases from J, the junction contained 8 bases not matched to a gene. CDR3 sequence (DNA): TGCGCCAGCAGCTTGCCGCAGGGGGCAGTCAACGAGCAGTACTTC. Translating it yields CASSLPQGAVNEQYF.

This clone appeared a single time. The chain has TRBV27 and TRBJ2-2; no firm D call. CDR3 size: 12 residues. Germline-derived CDR1 and CDR2 are MNHEY and SMNVEV (reference sequence). Trimming removed 7 bases from V and 7 bases from J, with 10 bases in between. CDR3 DNA: TGTGCCAGCACCACCTCACTCGGGGAGCTGTTTTTT. This encodes CASTTSLGELFF.